This T cell receptor beta chain was obtained from a study of OX40 agonist ivuxolimab in advanced cancers. The CDR3 loop spans 15 amino acids. Germline assignment: CDR1 MDHEN and CDR2 SYDVKM. V lost 5 bases and J 4 bases, leaving 12 bases between the germline ends. Sequenced by immunoSEQ multiplex PCR; TCRdb stores in-frame clones only, minus some. The sample has around 79,000 clones, roughly 91% seen once. The chain has TRBV28 and TRBJ1-6, with D possibly being TRBD1 (6 bases). This specimen was CD4+ or CD8+ T cells sorted from blood, taken in a trial of the OX40 agonist ivuxolimab. This sequence originates from an adult with an advanced solid tumor such as melanoma, head and neck, liver or kidney cancer. The CDR3 DNA sequence: TGTGCCAGCAGTGGGGGCCTGGGGTATAATTCACCCCTCCACTTT. Translation gives CASSGGLGYNSPLHF. The full variable domain, its missing parts supplied by reference TRBV28 and TRBJ1-6, is DVKVTQSSRYLVKRTGEKVFLECVQDMDHENMFWYRQDPGLGLRLIYFSYDVKMKEKGDIPEGYSVSREKKERFSLILESASTNQTSMYLCASSGGLGYNSPLHFGNGTRLTVT.